This T cell receptor beta chain was observed in a study of cytomegalovirus exposure and HLA in healthy donors. Study overall: HLA-typed donors were the source of about 85 million unique TCRs held in an early data release. Overall study findings and caveats: Accurate prediction of HLA-A and HLA-B alleles (for most subjects) was reportedly achieved from TCR beta sequences. Most sequenced TCRs were rare (though some public TCRs occurred in many donors).

Both 60 Vbeta primers and 13 Jbeta primers went into the PCR. Measured with immunoSEQ multiplex PCR; TCRdb has only the in-frame clones, and not every one. The sample holds approximately 170,000 clones; 70% to 90% are singletons and the top ten take 2% to 3%. The donors were healthy bone marrow donors. V gave up 0 bases and J gave up 7 bases, with 18 bases separating them. The V gene's germline CDR1 is SGHAT and CDR2 FQNNGV. CDR3 length equals 16 residues. This clone is a singleton in its sample. No antigen is known for it. The rearrangement uses TRBV11-2 and TRBJ1-1; tentative D call: TRBD1 (5 bases). The source of this sequence is a man under 40 in good health and CMV-seropositive. The sequenced material came from PBMCs. As DNA, the CDR3 is TGTGCCAGCAGCTTAGATCGGGGGGGGGAACAGGATGAAGCTTTCTTT. It encodes CASSLDRGGEQDEAFF.